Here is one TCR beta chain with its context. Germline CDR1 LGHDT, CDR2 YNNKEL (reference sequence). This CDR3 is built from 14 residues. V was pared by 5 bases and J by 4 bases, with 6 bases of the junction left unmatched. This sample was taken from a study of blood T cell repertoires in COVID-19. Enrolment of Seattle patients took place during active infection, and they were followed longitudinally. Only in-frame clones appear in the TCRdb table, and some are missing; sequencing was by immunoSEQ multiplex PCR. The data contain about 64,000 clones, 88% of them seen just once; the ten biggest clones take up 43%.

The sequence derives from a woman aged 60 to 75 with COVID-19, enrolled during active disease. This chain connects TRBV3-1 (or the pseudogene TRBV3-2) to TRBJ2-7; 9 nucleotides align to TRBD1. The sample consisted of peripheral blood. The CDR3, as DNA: TGTGCCAGCAGCTTAGGGACAGGGCCGTACGAGCAGTACTTC. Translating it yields CASSLGTGPYEQYF.